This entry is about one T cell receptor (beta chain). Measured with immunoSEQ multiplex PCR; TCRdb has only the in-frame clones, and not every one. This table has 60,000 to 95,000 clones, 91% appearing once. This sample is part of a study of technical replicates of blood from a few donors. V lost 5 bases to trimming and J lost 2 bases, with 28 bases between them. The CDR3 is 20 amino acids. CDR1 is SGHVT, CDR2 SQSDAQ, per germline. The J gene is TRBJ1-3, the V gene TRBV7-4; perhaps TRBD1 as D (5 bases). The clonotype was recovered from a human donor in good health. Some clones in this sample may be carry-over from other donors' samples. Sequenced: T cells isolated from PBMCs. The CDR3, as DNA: TGTGCCAGCAGCCTGGGCGGGGAAACAAGGGGATTATCGGCTGGAAACACCATATATTTT. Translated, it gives CASSLGGETRGLSAGNTIYF.